These 3 T cell receptor beta chains share one sample of origin, sequenced in a study of blood T cell repertoires in COVID-19 (dated by TCRdb to the early 2020s). Library preparation was by the immunoSEQ multiplex PCR assay. The table comes from immuneACCESS by way of TCRdb, which keeps in-frame sequences with V and J called. Part of the clones is missing from these tables; in studies checked, under half for an unresolved V gene and the rest for unknown reasons. For this sample there are 160,000 or so clones; around 83% appear just once. The biggest ten clones account for 13% to 15% of the sample. What was sequenced was PBMCs or T cells enriched from blood (not recorded which). All receptors come from a man between 45 and 60 years old who had recovered from COVID-19.

This clone was observed many times. The rearrangement uses TRBV19 and TRBJ1-1; 9 bases are a match to TRBD1. The germline gives CDR1 LNHDA, CDR2 SQIVND (reference sequence). V gave up 3 bases and J gave up 4 bases; unmatched junction bases: 3. The CDR3 consists of 14 residues. The CDR3 here is CASSIGTGSTEAFF. The CDR3 coding sequence is TGTGCCAGTAGTATTGGGACAGGGTCCACTGAAGCTTTCTTT.

The gene calls are TRBV1 and TRBJ2-5; TRBD2, the table's D call, lacks a check against the DNA. TRBV1 represents a pseudogene. This CDR3 region has 16 residues. The DNA of the CDR3 is TGCACCAGCAGCCAAGTCGGTCTAGCGGGGTGGGAGACCCAGTACTTC. This translates into CTSSQVGLAGWETQYF.

In DNA form, the CDR3 reads TGTGCCAGCAGCTCCGGGACAGGGGGACCTGAAGCTTTCTTT. Translating it yields CASSSGTGGPEAFF. V gene TRBV11-3 combines with J gene TRBJ1-1; TRBD1 aligns across 11 bases. Looked up from germline, CDR1 is SGHNT and CDR2 is YENEEA. V was pared by 4 bases and J by 6 bases, with 4 bases of the junction left unmatched. The CDR3 sequence is 14 residues long.